The sequence of this T cell receptor beta chain was determined in a study of response to subunit inactivated influenza vaccine. The V and J ends lost 6 bases and 5 bases, in that order; junction bases with no gene match: 4. The CDR3 totals 15 residues. One entry per CDR3 protein, called by TCRdb with MiXCR from the RT-PCR reads. The data show 500,000 to 550,000 distinct CDR3 sequences, 7.6% seen once. This clonotype was observed a few times. Antigen: not known. Whole-study results and caveats: It was the authors' suggestion that each seasonal influenza vaccination recruits few new T cells.

This TCR derives from a man aged 50-75 years who received an inactivated influenza vaccine. This chain joins TRBV12-3 or TRBV12-4 and TRBJ2-1; 13 bases are a match to TRBD2. The sample consisted of PBMCs from blood, taken roughly 24 months after vaccination. CDR3 DNA sequence: TGTGCCAGCAGACTAGCGGGAGGGCCGAACAATGAGCAGTTCTTC. It is translated as CASRLAGGPNNEQFF.